The 16 T cell receptor beta chains in this list originate from one sample, sequenced in a study of blood T cell repertoires in COVID-19. Measured with immunoSEQ multiplex PCR; TCRdb has only the in-frame clones, and not every one. The data contain about 170,000 clones, 84% of them singletons. Sequencing was carried out using peripheral blood. The receptors originated from a woman between 65 and 79 years old with COVID-19, enrolled during active disease.

This clone was counted only a few times. This chain joins TRBV29-1 and TRBJ2-7; D is unresolved. The V gene's germline CDR1 is SQVTM and CDR2 ANQGSEA. The CDR3 sequence is 13 residues long. Trimming pared 6 bases from V and 4 bases from J, leaving 16 bases between. This CDR3 is CSVLIVIGYEQYF. The CDR3 coding sequence is TGCAGCGTGCTTATAGTAATCGGGTACGAGCAGTACTTC.

The V gene is TRBV6-5, the J gene TRBJ1-2, with D possibly TRBD1 on 5 matching bases. The CDR3 spans 15 residues. The V gene's germline CDR1 is MNHEY and CDR2 SVGAGI. Trimming took off 6 bases at V and 2 bases at J, with 16 bases between the two ends. Here the CDR3 DNA reads TGTGCCAGCAGAGTGGGTCGGAGACAGAACTATGGCTACACCTTC. This encodes CASRVGRRQNYGYTF.

The chain joins TRBV19 to TRBJ1-4, with unresolved D. CDR1 is LNHDA and CDR2 is SQIVND in the germline V gene (reference sequence). Trimming shortened V by 4 bases and J by 6 bases, and 12 bases separated the two germline ends. The CDR3 extends over 14 amino acids. The chain's CDR3 is CASSTTASHEKLFF. The CDR3 DNA reads as TGTGCCAGTAGTACCACAGCATCCCATGAAAAACTGTTTTTT.

V is TRBV2 and J is TRBJ1-4; TRBD1 aligns across 7 bases. CDR3 length: 15 residues. Germline assignment: CDR1 SNHLY and CDR2 FYNNEI. With V trimmed by 0 bases and J by 7 bases, 5 bases remained unmatched. The CDR3 bases are TGTGCCAGCAGTGAAGCGTTACAGGGGAGTGAAAAACTGTTTTTT. Translation gives CASSEALQGSEKLFF. Full variable domain (remainder filled in from reference TRBV2 and TRBJ1-4): EPEVTQTPSHQVTQMGQEVILRCVPISNHLYFYWYRQILGQKVEFLVSFYNNEISEKSEIFDDQFSVERPDGSNFTLKIRSTKLEDSAMYFCASSEALQGSEKLFFGSGTQLSVL.

The V call is TRBV9, the J call TRBJ2-2; TRBD2 matches 9 bases. The CDR3 runs 15 residues. V was pared by 2 bases and J by 6 bases, with 5 bases of the junction left unmatched. Germline V CDR1 and CDR2: SGDLS, YYNGEE. The CDR3 protein is CASSVSGSRAGELFF. The CDR3 region has the DNA TGTGCCAGCAGCGTTAGCGGGAGTAGGGCCGGGGAGCTGTTTTTT.

The V gene is TRBV6-5, the J gene TRBJ2-2; D call uncertain. With 7 bases removed from V and 5 bases from J, the gap between germline ends came to 14 bases. The CDR3 consists of 14 residues. Germline V gene lookup returns CDR1 MNHEY and CDR2 SVGAGI. CDR3 DNA sequence: TGTGCCAGCACCTTGGCAGGCCCGACCGGGGAGCTGTTTTTT. Its translation is CASTLAGPTGELFF.

The rearrangement uses TRBV29-1 and TRBJ1-5; no clear D. Per the germline V gene, CDR1 is SQVTM and CDR2 is ANQGSEA. Trimming took off 6 bases at V and 5 bases at J, with 14 bases between the two ends. There are 13 residues in the CDR3. CDR3 amino acids: CSVAERTDQPQHF. CDR3 DNA sequence: TGCAGCGTGGCTGAAAGGACTGATCAGCCCCAGCATTTT.

This chain links TRBV5-1 with TRBJ1-5; TRBD1 is a possible D gene (5 bases). This CDR3 has 15 amino acids. V dropped 0 bases and J dropped 3 bases, with 10 bases sitting between them. Germline loops: CDR1 SGHRS, CDR2 YFSETQ. CDR3 protein: CASSLAGGNNQPQHF. In DNA form, the CDR3 reads TGCGCCAGCAGCTTGGCTGGGGGGAACAATCAGCCCCAGCATTTT.

This chain joins TRBV6-5 and TRBJ1-5, with 7 bases that match TRBD1. The CDR3 sequence is 13 residues long. CDR1 MNHEY and CDR2 SVGAGI come from the germline V gene. Trimming removed 7 bases from V and 4 bases from J; junction bases left unmatched: 4. In DNA form, the CDR3 reads TGTGCCAGCATTAGGGACAGAAATCAGCCCCAGCATTTT. Protein sequence: CASIRDRNQPQHF.

There are a few counts of this clone. The chain joins TRBV2 to TRBJ1-5; tentative D call: TRBD1 (6 bases). V was pared by 8 bases and J by 5 bases, with 13 bases between. CDR1 and CDR2 (germline): SNHLY, FYNNEI. This CDR3 contains 13 residues. The CDR3 DNA sequence: TGTGCCAGCGGAGGACAGAGAGATCAGCCCCAGCATTTT. Amino acid sequence: CASGGQRDQPQHF.

This chain links TRBV2 with TRBJ1-1, with D perhaps matching TRBD1 (5 bases). Trimming stripped 6 bases from V and 6 bases from J, with 20 bases between. Germline CDR1 reads SNHLY; CDR2 reads FYNNEI. The CDR3 consists of 15 residues. The CDR3 region is CASRPTMGGGSEAFF. In DNA form, the CDR3 reads TGTGCCAGCAGACCCACGATGGGCGGGGGATCTGAAGCTTTCTTT.

The rearrangement links TRBV24-1 to TRBJ2-6; D unclear. There are 16 residues in the CDR3. The V and J ends lost 4 bases and 4 bases respectively, with 13 bases between them. Germline CDR1 KGHDR, CDR2 SFDVKD. In DNA form, the CDR3 reads TGTGCCACCAGTGACCCGACACCGTTCGGGGCCAACGTCCTGACTTTC. Amino acids: CATSDPTPFGANVLTF.

The rearrangement uses TRBV6-4 and TRBJ2-3, with TRBD2 matching 8 bases. Unmatched junction bases numbered 3, after V lost 4 bases and J lost 0 bases. The CDR3 extends over 15 amino acids. Germline CDR1 and CDR2: MRHNA and SNTAGT. The CDR3 loop is CASSALAGSTDTQYF. In DNA, the CDR3 is TGTGCCAGCAGTGCCTTAGCGGGGAGCACAGATACGCAGTATTTT.

The chain employs TRBV28 and TRBJ1-2; TRBD1 aligns across 8 bases. Trimming took 7 bases from V and 5 from J; bases not matched to a gene: 12. This CDR3 has 15 residues. Germline V CDR1 and CDR2: MDHEN, SYDVKM. CDR3 residues: CASISPGTGGYGYTF. Here the CDR3 DNA reads TGTGCCAGCATTTCCCCCGGGACAGGAGGATATGGCTACACCTTC.

The V call is TRBV10-3, the J call TRBJ1-2; TRBD1 matches at 7 bases. The trim removed 7 bases at V and 6 bases at J, leaving 2 bases unmatched. The CDR3 is 11 amino acids. Germline assignment: CDR1 ENHRY and CDR2 SYGVKD. The CDR3 DNA is TGTGCCATCAATACAGGGGATGGCTACACCTTC. This gives the protein CAINTGDGYTF.

The chain recombines TRBV7-9 with TRBJ2-2; D remains unclear. CDR1 is SEHNR and CDR2 is FQNEAQ in the germline V gene (reference sequence). This CDR3 region has 12 residues. Trimming took 5 bases from V and 9 from J, leaving 10 bases between them. The CDR3 sequence is CASSPLFWELFF. The DNA of the CDR3 is TGTGCCAGCAGCCCCCTTTTCTGGGAGCTGTTTTTT.